This TCR beta chain was sequenced in a study of glioma-infiltrating T cells. TCR alpha and beta CDR3 regions were amplified from RNA using iRepertoire nested multiplex PCR. TCRdb reanalysed the multiplex PCR reads using MiXCR and keeps one entry per CDR3 protein. The sample has 84,000 or so distinct CDR3 sequences, 23% seen once. The CDR3 contains 15 residues. J lost 2 bases, V lost 3 bases, and 5 bases had no gene match. Germline CDR1 and CDR2: SEHNR and FQNEAQ (reference sequence). Sequenced: glioma tissue, nonneoplastic brain tissue, or PBMCs (not recorded which). The sequence came from a human donor with low-grade glioma or glioblastoma, undergoing nonglioma brain surgery, or in good health (not recorded which). V gene TRBV7-9 combines with J gene TRBJ2-3; 7 bases line up with TRBD1. This CDR3 reads CASSFTGQTTDTQYF. In DNA form, the CDR3 reads TGTGCCAGCAGCTTCACGGGACAGACCACAGATACGCAGTATTTT.